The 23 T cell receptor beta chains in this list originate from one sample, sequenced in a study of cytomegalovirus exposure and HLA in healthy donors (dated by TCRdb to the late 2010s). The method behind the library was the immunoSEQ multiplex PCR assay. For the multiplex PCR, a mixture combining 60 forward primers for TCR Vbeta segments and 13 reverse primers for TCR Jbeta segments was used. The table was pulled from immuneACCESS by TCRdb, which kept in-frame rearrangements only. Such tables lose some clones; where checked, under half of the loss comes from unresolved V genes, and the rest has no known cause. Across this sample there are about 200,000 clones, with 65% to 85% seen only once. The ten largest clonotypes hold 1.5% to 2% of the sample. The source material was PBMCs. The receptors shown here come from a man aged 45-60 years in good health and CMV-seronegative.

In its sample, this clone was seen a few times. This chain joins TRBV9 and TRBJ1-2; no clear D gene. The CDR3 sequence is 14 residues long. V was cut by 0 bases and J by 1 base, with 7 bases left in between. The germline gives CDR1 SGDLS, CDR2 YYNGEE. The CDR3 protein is CASSVVNGNYGYTF. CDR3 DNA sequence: TGTGCCAGCAGCGTAGTGAACGGTAACTATGGCTACACCTTC.

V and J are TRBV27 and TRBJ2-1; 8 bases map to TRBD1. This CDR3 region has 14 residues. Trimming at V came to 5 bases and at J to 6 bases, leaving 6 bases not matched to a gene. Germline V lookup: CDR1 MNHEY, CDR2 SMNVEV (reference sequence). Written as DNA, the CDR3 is TGTGCCAGCAGTGAGACAGGGGCGGTCAATGAGCAGTTCTTC. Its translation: CASSETGAVNEQFF.

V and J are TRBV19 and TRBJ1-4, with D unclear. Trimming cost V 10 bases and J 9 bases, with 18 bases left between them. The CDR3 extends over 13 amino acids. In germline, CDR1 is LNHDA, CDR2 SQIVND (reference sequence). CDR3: CATTGQARKKLFF. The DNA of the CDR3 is TGTGCCACTACTGGGCAGGCTCGGAAAAAACTGTTTTTT.

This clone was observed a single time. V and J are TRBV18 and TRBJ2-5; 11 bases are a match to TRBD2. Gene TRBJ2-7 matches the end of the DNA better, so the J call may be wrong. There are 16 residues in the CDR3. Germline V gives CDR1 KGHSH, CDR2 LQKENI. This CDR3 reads CASSPGGTSGSYEQYF. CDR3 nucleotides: TGTGCCAGCTCACCGGGAGGGACTAGCGGATCCTACGAGCAGTACTTC.

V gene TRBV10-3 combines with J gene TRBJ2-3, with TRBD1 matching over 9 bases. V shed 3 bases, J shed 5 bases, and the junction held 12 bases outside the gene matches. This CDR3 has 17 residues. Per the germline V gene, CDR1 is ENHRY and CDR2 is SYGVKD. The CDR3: CAISDVPGQGSRDTQYF. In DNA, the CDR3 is TGTGCCATCAGTGACGTCCCGGGACAGGGTTCGAGAGATACGCAGTATTTT.

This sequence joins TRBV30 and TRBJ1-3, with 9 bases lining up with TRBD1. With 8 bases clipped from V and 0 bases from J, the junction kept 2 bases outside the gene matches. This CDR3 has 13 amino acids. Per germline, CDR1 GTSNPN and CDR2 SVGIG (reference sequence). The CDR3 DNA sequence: TGTGCCCTGGACAGGGGCTCTGGAAACACCATATATTTT. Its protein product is CALDRGSGNTIYF.

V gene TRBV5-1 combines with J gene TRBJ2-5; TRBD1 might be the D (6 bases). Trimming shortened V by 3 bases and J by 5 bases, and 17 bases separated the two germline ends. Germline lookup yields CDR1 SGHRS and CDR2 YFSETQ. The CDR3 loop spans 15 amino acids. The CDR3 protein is CASSWVVGAGETQYF. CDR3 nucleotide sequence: TGCGCCAGCAGCTGGGTAGTGGGGGCCGGGGAGACCCAGTACTTC.

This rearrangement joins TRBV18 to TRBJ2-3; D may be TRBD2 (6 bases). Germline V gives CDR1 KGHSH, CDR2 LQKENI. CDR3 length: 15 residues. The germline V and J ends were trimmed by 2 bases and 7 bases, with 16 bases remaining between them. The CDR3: CASSPGTGALNTQYF. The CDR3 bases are TGTGCCAGCTCACCAGGGACGGGAGCTCTAAATACGCAGTATTTT.

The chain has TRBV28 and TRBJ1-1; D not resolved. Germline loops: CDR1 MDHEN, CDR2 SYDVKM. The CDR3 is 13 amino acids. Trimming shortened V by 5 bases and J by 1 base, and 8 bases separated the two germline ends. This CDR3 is CASSDNTNTEAFF. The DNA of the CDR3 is TGTGCCAGCAGTGATAACACGAACACTGAAGCTTTCTTT.

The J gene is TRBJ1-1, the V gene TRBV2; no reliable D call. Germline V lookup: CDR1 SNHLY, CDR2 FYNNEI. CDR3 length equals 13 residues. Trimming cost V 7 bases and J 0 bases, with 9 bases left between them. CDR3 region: CASMRWMNTEAFF. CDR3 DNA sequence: TGTGCCAGCATGAGGTGGATGAACACTGAAGCTTTCTTT.

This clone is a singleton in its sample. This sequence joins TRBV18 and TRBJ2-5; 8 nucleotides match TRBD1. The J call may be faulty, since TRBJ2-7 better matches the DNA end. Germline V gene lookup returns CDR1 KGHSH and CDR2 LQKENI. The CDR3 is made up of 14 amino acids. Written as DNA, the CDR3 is TGTGCCAGCTCACGTACCGGACAGGGCTACGAGCAGTACTTC. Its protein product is CASSRTGQGYEQYF.

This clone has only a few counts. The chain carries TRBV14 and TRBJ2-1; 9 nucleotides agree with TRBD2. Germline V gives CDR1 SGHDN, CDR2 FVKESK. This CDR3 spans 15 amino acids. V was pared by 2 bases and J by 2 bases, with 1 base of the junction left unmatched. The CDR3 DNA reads TGTGCCAGCAGCCAACGGACTAGCGCCTACAATGAGCAGTTCTTC. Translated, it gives CASSQRTSAYNEQFF.

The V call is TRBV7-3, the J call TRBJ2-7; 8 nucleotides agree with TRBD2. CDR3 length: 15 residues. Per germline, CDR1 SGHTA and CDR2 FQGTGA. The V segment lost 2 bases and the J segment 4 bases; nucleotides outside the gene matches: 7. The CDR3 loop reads CASSLERASGYEQYF. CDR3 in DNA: TGTGCCAGCAGCTTAGAAAGGGCTAGCGGGTACGAGCAGTACTTC.

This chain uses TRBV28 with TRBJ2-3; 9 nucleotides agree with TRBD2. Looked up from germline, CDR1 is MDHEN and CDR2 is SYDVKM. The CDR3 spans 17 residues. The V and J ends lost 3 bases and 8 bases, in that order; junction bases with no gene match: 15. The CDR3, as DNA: TGTGCCAGCAGTTTCGAGGTGGTAGCGGGGGCTCTCGGTACGCAGTATTTT. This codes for CASSFEVVAGALGTQYF.

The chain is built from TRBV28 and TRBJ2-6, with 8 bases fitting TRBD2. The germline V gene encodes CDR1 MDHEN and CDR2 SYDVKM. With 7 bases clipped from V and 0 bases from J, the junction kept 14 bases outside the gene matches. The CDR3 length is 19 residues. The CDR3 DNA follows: TGTGCCAGCAAGGGGGTACTAGCGGCATATCTCTCTGGGGCCAACGTCCTGACTTTC. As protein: CASKGVLAAYLSGANVLTF.

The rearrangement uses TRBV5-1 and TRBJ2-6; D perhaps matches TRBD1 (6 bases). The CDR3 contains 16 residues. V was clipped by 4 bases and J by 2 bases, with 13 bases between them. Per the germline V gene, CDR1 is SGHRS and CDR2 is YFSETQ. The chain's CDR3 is CASSPDSLTGANVLTF. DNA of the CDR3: TGCGCCAGCAGCCCGGACAGCCTCACTGGGGCCAACGTCCTGACTTTC.

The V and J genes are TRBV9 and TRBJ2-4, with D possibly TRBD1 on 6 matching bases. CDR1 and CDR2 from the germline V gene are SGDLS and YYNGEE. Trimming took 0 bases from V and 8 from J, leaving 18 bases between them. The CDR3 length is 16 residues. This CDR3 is CASSVESGDDWDIQYF. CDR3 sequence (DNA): TGTGCCAGCAGCGTAGAGTCAGGGGATGATTGGGACATTCAGTACTTC.

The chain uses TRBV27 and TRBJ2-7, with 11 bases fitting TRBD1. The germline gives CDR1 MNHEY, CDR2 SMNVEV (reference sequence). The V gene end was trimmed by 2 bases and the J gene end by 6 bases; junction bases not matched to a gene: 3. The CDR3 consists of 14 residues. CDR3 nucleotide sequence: TGTGCCAGCAGTTTAGGGGGGACAGGGGGCGAGCAGTACTTC. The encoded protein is CASSLGGTGGEQYF.

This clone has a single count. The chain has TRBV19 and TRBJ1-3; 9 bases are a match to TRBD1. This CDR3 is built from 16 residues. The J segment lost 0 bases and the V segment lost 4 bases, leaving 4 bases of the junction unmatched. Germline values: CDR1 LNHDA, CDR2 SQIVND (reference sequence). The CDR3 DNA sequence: TGTGCCAGTAGTAAGGGACAGGGAATCTCTGGAAACACCATATATTTT. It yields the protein CASSKGQGISGNTIYF.

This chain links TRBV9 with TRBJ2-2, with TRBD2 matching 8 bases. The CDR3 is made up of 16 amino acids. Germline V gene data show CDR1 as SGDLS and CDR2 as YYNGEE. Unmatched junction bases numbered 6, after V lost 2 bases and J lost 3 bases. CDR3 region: CASSVERERYTGELFF. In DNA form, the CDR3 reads TGTGCCAGCAGCGTTGAGCGGGAGCGATACACCGGGGAGCTGTTTTTT.

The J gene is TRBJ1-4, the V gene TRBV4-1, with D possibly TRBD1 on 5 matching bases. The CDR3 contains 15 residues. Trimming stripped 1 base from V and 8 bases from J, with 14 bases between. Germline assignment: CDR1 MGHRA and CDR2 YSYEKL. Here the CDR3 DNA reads TGCGCCAGCAGCCAAGCTTGGGGCTACATGGAAAAACTGTTTTTT. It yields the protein CASSQAWGYMEKLFF.

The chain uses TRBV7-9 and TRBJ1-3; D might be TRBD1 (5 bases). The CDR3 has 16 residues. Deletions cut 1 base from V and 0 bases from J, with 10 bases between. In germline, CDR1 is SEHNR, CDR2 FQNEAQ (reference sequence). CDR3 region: CASSLVVRVSGNTIYF. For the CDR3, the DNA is TGTGCCAGCAGCTTAGTGGTCAGGGTCTCTGGAAACACCATATATTTT.

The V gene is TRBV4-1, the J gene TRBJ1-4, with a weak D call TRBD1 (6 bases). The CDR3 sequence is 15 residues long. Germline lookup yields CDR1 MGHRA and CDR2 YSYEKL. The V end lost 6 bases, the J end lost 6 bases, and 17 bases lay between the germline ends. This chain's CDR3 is CASRLLQGEYEKLFF. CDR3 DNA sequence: TGCGCCAGCAGGTTACTACAGGGAGAGTATGAAAAACTGTTTTTT.